The rows below give T cell receptor beta chains drawn from one sample of a study of blood T cells in healthy people across ages. Via MiXCR, TCRdb re-called the 5' RACE reads, giving one row per CDR3 protein. Among about 1.4 million distinct CDR3 sequences listed, approximately 59% were seen once. What was sequenced was blood. The source of these receptors is a man aged 18 to 30 in good health. Each CDR3 is given with its conserved first and last residue. Each record gives: V gene, J gene, clone size, CDR3 protein. The size entry is marked missing in some rows and otherwise reads once, few, many or a size class.

TRBV6-5	TRBJ2-1	.	CASRSTGTGGNEQFF
TRBV4-2	.	.	CASSPRDRDGYEQYF
TRBV12-3/TRBV12-4	TRBJ2-7	.	CASSLTSGQGHEQYF
TRBV20-1	TRBJ2-5	.	CSVPVLTSGVWEETQYF
TRBV4-2	.	.	CASSLDPSITGQETQYF
TRBV12-3/TRBV12-4	TRBJ2-3	.	CASNPGTGISTDTQYF
TRBV3-1	TRBJ1-5	few	CASSRKRGQPQHF
TRBV2	TRBJ2-3	.	CASNRPDSLQWGSDTQYF
TRBV7-9	TRBJ2-5	.	CASSPGVTYQETQYF
TRBV27	TRBJ2-7	.	CASSFGRDYTYEQYF
TRBV18	TRBJ2-3	few	CASSPATAGGRGTDTQYF
TRBV5-1	.	.	CASSSTGLIDEQYF
TRBV6-5	.	.	CASSYSRPAGGQETQYF
TRBV5-6	TRBJ1-1	few	CASSFPTGFRSTEAFF